The 29 T cell receptor beta chains reported below all come from one sample, sequenced in a study of blood T cell repertoires in COVID-19. The table came from immunoSEQ multiplex PCR; TCRdb's copy has only in-frame clones and leaves some out. The table has under 300,000 clones, about 90% seen once; the top ten hold 1.9%. Source material: PBMCs or T cells enriched from blood (not recorded which). These receptors came from a woman aged 55 to 70 who had recovered from COVID-19.

This chain connects TRBV28 to TRBJ2-3, with TRBD2 as a possible D gene (5 bases). Germline-derived CDR1 and CDR2 are MDHEN and SYDVKM. The CDR3 length is 13 residues. V was clipped by 5 bases and J by 8 bases, with 14 bases between them. The CDR3: CASSPLGDVTQYF. In DNA form, the CDR3 reads TGTGCCAGCAGTCCGCTCGGGGATGTTACGCAGTATTTT.

The chain employs TRBV27 and TRBJ2-3; possibly TRBD2 for D (6 bases). This CDR3 comprises 15 residues. CDR1 MNHEY and CDR2 SMNVEV come from the germline V gene (reference sequence). The germline V and J ends were trimmed by 2 bases and 2 bases, with 11 bases remaining between them. DNA of the CDR3: TGTGCCAGCAGTTTAGTCCGGGGGTCCACAGATACGCAGTATTTT. It encodes CASSLVRGSTDTQYF.

The chain has TRBV2 and TRBJ2-7; possible D gene TRBD1, 6 bases. V was pared by 6 bases and J by 6 bases, with 18 bases between. Germline V gene lookup returns CDR1 SNHLY and CDR2 FYNNEI. This CDR3 has 14 amino acids. Here the CDR3 DNA reads TGTGCCAGCAGGGTCGGGACACCTGGGACCGAGCAGTACTTC. It translates to CASRVGTPGTEQYF.

The J gene is TRBJ2-1, the V gene TRBV21-1; TRBD2 is the table's D call, not checked against the DNA. TRBV21-1 is shown as a pseudogene. This CDR3 spans 15 amino acids. CDR3 in amino acids: CASSKGLAPYNEQFF. In DNA form, the CDR3 reads TGTGCCAGCAGCAAAGGGCTAGCGCCTTACAATGAGCAGTTCTTC.

This rearrangement joins TRBV11-2 to TRBJ1-3; TRBD1 might be the D (6 bases). Germline lookup yields CDR1 SGHAT and CDR2 FQNNGV. The V and J ends lost 7 bases and 4 bases respectively, with 14 bases between them. CDR3 length equals 14 residues. The CDR3: CASTGQGTGNTIYF. For the CDR3, the DNA is TGTGCCAGCACCGGGCAGGGGACCGGAAACACCATATATTTT.

This clone was detected only once. This chain joins TRBV5-6 and TRBJ2-7; maybe TRBD2 (5 bases). V lost 4 bases and J 5 bases, leaving 10 bases between the germline ends. In germline, CDR1 is SGHDT, CDR2 YYEEEE. The CDR3 extends over 12 amino acids. The CDR3 nucleotides read TGTGCCAGCAGCACCGGACTCCACGAGCAGTACTTC. Its protein product is CASSTGLHEQYF.

The genes are TRBV19 and TRBJ2-7; TRBD1 matches 9 bases. In germline, CDR1 is LNHDA, CDR2 SQIVND (reference sequence). The trim removed 6 bases at V and 4 bases at J, leaving 13 bases unmatched. This CDR3 comprises 16 residues. The CDR3 protein is CASRAARQGGQYEQYF. CDR3 nucleotide sequence: TGTGCCAGTAGAGCAGCTAGACAGGGGGGACAATACGAGCAGTACTTC.

The gene calls are TRBV21-1 and TRBJ1-2; TRBD1 is the table's D call, not checked against the DNA. TRBV21-1 is classified as a pseudogene. CDR3 length: 13 amino acids. As DNA, the CDR3 is TGTGCCAGCAGCAGGGGGCGAACTTATGGCTACACCTTC. This translates into CASSRGRTYGYTF.

In its sample, this clone was seen once. The rearrangement uses TRBV5-1 and TRBJ1-1; TRBD1 matches at 11 bases. CDR1 and CDR2 from the germline V gene are SGHRS and YFSETQ. The V and J ends lost 2 bases and 1 base, in that order; junction bases with no gene match: 4. The CDR3 has 16 amino acids. Written as DNA, the CDR3 is TGCGCCAGCAGCTTTCGGACAGGGGGCTCGAACACTGAAGCTTTCTTT. Its translation: CASSFRTGGSNTEAFF.

The CDR3: CASSLVLANTGELFF. For the CDR3, the DNA is TGTGCCAGCAGCTTAGTGCTAGCCAACACCGGGGAGCTGTTTTTT. The chain is built from TRBV7-3 and TRBJ2-2, with D perhaps TRBD2 (5 bases). The ends were cut back, 2 bases at V and 2 bases at J, with 9 bases in the middle. Germline V gene sequence: CDR1 SGHTA, CDR2 FQGTGA. This CDR3 comprises 15 residues.

V is TRBV14 and J is TRBJ2-1; maybe TRBD1 (6 bases). Trimming took 0 bases from V and 3 from J, leaving 12 bases between them. CDR1 and CDR2 from the germline V gene are SGHDN and FVKESK. This CDR3 contains 16 residues. CDR3 in amino acids: CASSQDGTGRYNEQFF. The CDR3, as DNA: TGTGCCAGCAGCCAAGATGGAACAGGGCGCTACAATGAGCAGTTCTTC.

The count of this clone is one. The chain carries TRBV12-3 or TRBV12-4 and TRBJ2-1, with TRBD2 matching over 8 bases. The J segment lost 11 bases and the V segment lost 4 bases, leaving 4 bases of the junction unmatched. The length of the CDR3 is 12 residues. This CDR3 is CASSWGSGKQFF. CDR3 in DNA: TGTGCCAGCAGTTGGGGTAGCGGGAAGCAGTTCTTC.

This clone came up once. The chain joins TRBV2 to TRBJ1-4; D not resolved. The germline V gene has CDR1 SNHLY and CDR2 FYNNEI. The CDR3 is made up of 15 amino acids. V was clipped by 6 bases and J by 3 bases, with 14 bases between them. CDR3 DNA: TGTGCCAGCAGCGGCGGGCCTGGAGCTAATGAAAAACTGTTTTTT. As protein: CASSGGPGANEKLFF. Using reference TRBV2 and TRBJ1-4 for the parts outside the CDR3, the full variable domain is EPEVTQTPSHQVTQMGQEVILRCVPISNHLYFYWYRQILGQKVEFLVSFYNNEISEKSEIFDDQFSVERPDGSNFTLKIRSTKLEDSAMYFCASSGGPGANEKLFFGSGTQLSVL.

The gene calls are TRBV18 and TRBJ1-1; 10 bases align to TRBD1. Germline V gene sequence: CDR1 KGHSH, CDR2 LQKENI. With V trimmed by 3 bases and J by 4 bases, 5 bases remained unmatched. The CDR3 is 15 residues long. CDR3 sequence: CASSPRQGARTEAFF. DNA of the CDR3: TGTGCCAGCTCACCCCGACAGGGGGCGCGCACTGAAGCTTTCTTT.

The rearrangement links TRBV11-3 to TRBJ2-5; the match to TRBD2 covers 12 bases. The germline gives CDR1 SGHNT, CDR2 YENEEA. The junction had 1 base not matched to a gene; V was cut back by 5 bases and J by 3 bases. The CDR3 contains 14 residues. CDR3 amino acids: CASSRTSGEETQYF. The CDR3 DNA reads TGTGCCAGCAGCCGGACTAGCGGGGAAGAGACCCAGTACTTC. Full variable domain (missing parts from reference TRBV11-3 and TRBJ2-5): EAGVVQSPRYKIIEKKQPVAFWCNPISGHNTLYWYLQNLGQGPELLIRYENEEAVDDSQLPKDRFSAERLKGVDSTLKIQPAELGDSAVYLCASSRTSGEETQYFGPGTRLLVL.

This chain connects TRBV15 to TRBJ2-5; D not certain. Germline CDR1 reads LNHNV; CDR2 reads YYDKDF (reference sequence). CDR3 size: 15 residues. Trimming shortened V by 2 bases and J by 4 bases, and 14 bases separated the two germline ends. This CDR3 reads CATSRSGSVRETQYF. CDR3 nucleotide sequence: TGTGCCACCAGCAGATCAGGTTCTGTTCGAGAGACCCAGTACTTC.

The chain links TRBV9 to TRBJ2-1; no reliable D call. Trimming removed 0 bases at V and 10 bases at J, with 11 bases between. The CDR3 totals 13 residues. Germline CDR1 and CDR2: SGDLS and YYNGEE. The CDR3 coding sequence is TGTGCCAGCAGCGTAGTAGACATAACCGAGCAGTTCTTC. It translates to CASSVVDITEQFF.

The genes are TRBV5-4 and TRBJ2-7; TRBD1 matches 7 bases. V shed 4 bases and J 4 bases; nucleotides not matched to a gene: 11. Germline V lookup: CDR1 SGHNT, CDR2 YYREEE (reference sequence). The CDR3 is 15 amino acids. CDR3 sequence reads: CASSHRGQSSYEQYF. The CDR3 bases are TGTGCCAGCAGCCACAGGGGACAGAGTTCTTACGAGCAGTACTTC.

This rearrangement joins TRBV19 to TRBJ1-2, with TRBD1 identical over 7 bases. CDR1 and CDR2 from the germline V gene are LNHDA and SQIVND (reference sequence). V was clipped by 5 bases and J by 5 bases; unmatched bases: 11. The CDR3 sequence is 15 residues long. CDR3 sequence reads: CASSSGQVSGYGYTF. The CDR3 DNA reads as TGTGCCAGTAGTTCCGGACAGGTATCTGGGTATGGCTACACCTTC. Variable domain in full (rest from reference TRBV19 and TRBJ1-2): DGGITQSPKYLFRKEGQNVTLSCEQNLNHDAMYWYRQDPGQGLRLIYYSQIVNDFQKGDIAEGYSVSREKKESFPLTVTSAQKNPTAFYLCASSSGQVSGYGYTFGSGTRLTVV.

This clone was found once. The chain joins TRBV7-8 to TRBJ1-2; 10 bases are shared with TRBD1. V trimming: 5 bases; J trimming: 7 bases; junction bases outside the gene matches: 10. The CDR3 contains 15 residues. CDR1 and CDR2 from the germline V gene are SGHVS and FQNEAQ. The CDR3 here is CASSLIWDRGLGYTF. The CDR3 region has the DNA TGTGCCAGCAGCCTTATCTGGGACAGGGGTCTTGGCTACACCTTC.

This chain joins TRBV6-5 and TRBJ2-1; 10 bases match TRBD2. This CDR3 comprises 15 residues. Germline assignment: CDR1 MNHEY and CDR2 SVGAGI. V dropped 8 bases and J dropped 4; count of bases not matched to a gene: 8. The CDR3 region is CASYLSGGWYNEQFF. CDR3 DNA: TGTGCCAGCTATCTTAGCGGGGGGTGGTACAATGAGCAGTTCTTC.

The chain has TRBV6-5 and TRBJ2-5; 7 bases align to TRBD1. CDR3 length: 16 amino acids. Per the germline V gene, CDR1 is MNHEY and CDR2 is SVGAGI. V lost 0 bases to trimming and J lost 7 bases; unmatched junction nucleotides: 11. The DNA for the CDR3 is TGTGCCAGCAGTTACTCTGGGACAGAGGCAGGGGGGACCCAGTACTTC. Translating gives CASSYSGTEAGGTQYF.

The chain combines TRBV6-5 with TRBJ1-5; TRBD1 matches at 10 bases. Germline lookup yields CDR1 MNHEY and CDR2 SVGAGI. This CDR3 region has 13 residues. Trimming took 10 bases from V and 7 from J; bases not matched to a gene: 7. In DNA form, the CDR3 reads TGTGCCACTGGACAGGGGGATAGGCAGCCCCAGCATTTT. This encodes CATGQGDRQPQHF.

This chain uses TRBV7-2 with TRBJ2-7; TRBD1 matches 9 bases. The CDR3 is 15 residues long. The V and J ends lost 5 bases and 7 bases, in that order; junction bases with no gene match: 12. The germline CDR1 and CDR2 sequences are SGHTA and FQGNSA. The CDR3 loop reads CASSPSRDRDREQYF. CDR3 nucleotides: TGTGCCAGCAGCCCGAGCCGGGACAGGGACCGTGAGCAGTACTTC.

This chain joins TRBV6-1 and TRBJ1-5; perhaps TRBD1 as D (5 bases). Deletions cut 2 bases from V and 7 bases from J, with 15 bases between. From germline, CDR1 is MNHNS and CDR2 SASEGT. There are 15 residues in the CDR3. This CDR3 reads CASSEFQGGNQPQHF. Written as DNA, the CDR3 is TGTGCCAGCAGTGAATTCCAGGGTGGGAACCAGCCCCAGCATTTT.

A note on this clone: At the DNA level, this CDR3 is encoded by other sequences in the same sample as well. The gene calls are TRBV28 and TRBJ1-1; D possibly corresponds to TRBD1 (5 bases). Germline V gene lookup returns CDR1 MDHEN and CDR2 SYDVKM. The CDR3 is 15 amino acids. V lost 3 bases, J lost 4 bases, and 15 bases lay in between. This CDR3 reads CASSLGGARGTEAFF. In DNA form, the CDR3 reads TGTGCCAGCAGTTTGGGCGGGGCGCGGGGCACTGAAGCTTTCTTT.

This clone was counted once. This chain links TRBV10-1 with TRBJ2-7, with D possibly matching TRBD2 (5 bases). V lost 4 bases to trimming and J lost 4 bases, with 8 bases between them. The germline CDR1 and CDR2 sequences are WNHNN and SYGVQD (reference sequence). This CDR3 contains 12 residues. CDR3 in DNA: TGCGCCAGCAGTGGTCCGGGGTACGAGCAGTACTTC. Translated, it gives CASSGPGYEQYF.

The J gene is TRBJ2-2, the V gene TRBV12-3 or TRBV12-4; D not certain. The CDR3 is 13 residues long. V was pared by 3 bases and J by 5 bases, with 7 bases between. CDR3 DNA: TGTGCCAGCAGTTTCCTAGAGACCGGGGAGCTGTTTTTT. Encoded protein: CASSFLETGELFF.

This chain links TRBV9 with TRBJ1-1; TRBD1 matches at 8 bases. V was clipped by 3 bases and J by 5 bases; unmatched bases: 12. This CDR3 comprises 16 residues. Per germline, CDR1 SGDLS and CDR2 YYNGEE. The CDR3 DNA reads as TGTGCCAGCAGCGCAGAGCCGTGGACAGGGCGGACTGAAGCTTTCTTT. This sequence encodes CASSAEPWTGRTEAFF.